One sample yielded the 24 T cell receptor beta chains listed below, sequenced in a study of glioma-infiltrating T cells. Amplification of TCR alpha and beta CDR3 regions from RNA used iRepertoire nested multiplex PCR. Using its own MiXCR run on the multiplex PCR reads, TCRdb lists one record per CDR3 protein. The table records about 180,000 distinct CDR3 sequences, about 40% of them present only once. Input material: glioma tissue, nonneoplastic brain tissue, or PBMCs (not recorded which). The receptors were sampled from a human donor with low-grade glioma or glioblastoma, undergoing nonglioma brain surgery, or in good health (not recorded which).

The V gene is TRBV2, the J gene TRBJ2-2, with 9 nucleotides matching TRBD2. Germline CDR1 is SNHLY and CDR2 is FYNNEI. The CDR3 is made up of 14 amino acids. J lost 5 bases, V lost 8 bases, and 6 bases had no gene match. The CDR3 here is CASGAGGKTGELFF. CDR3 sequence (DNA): TGTGCCAGCGGCGCGGGAGGGAAAACCGGGGAGCTGTTTTTT.

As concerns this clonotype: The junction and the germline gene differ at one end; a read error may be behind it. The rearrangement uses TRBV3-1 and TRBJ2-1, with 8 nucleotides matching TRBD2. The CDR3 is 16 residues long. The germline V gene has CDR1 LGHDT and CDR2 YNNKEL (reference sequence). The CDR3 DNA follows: TGTGCCAGGAGCCAAGTCCTAGCGGGTGTTTACAATGAGCAGTTCTTC. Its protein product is CARSQVLAGVYNEQFF.

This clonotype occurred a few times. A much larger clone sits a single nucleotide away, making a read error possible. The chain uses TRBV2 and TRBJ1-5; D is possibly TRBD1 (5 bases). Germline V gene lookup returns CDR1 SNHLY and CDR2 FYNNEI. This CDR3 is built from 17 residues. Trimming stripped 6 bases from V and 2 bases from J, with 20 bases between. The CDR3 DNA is TGTGCCAGCAGCCGACGGGGAGGGTCGGGACGCAATCAGCCCCAGCATTTT. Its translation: CASSRRGGSGRNQPQHF. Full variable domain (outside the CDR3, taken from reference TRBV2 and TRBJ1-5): EPEVTQTPSHQVTQMGQEVILRCVPISNHLYFYWYRQILGQKVEFLVSFYNNEISEKSEIFDDQFSVERPDGSNFTLKIRSTKLEDSAMYFCASSRRGGSGRNQPQHFGDGTRLSIL.

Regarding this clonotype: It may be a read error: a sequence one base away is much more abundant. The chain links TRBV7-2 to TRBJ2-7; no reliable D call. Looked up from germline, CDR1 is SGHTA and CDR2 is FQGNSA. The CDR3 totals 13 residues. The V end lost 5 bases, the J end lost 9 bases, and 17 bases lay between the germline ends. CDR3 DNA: TGTGCCAGCAGCCCCCGACGGCCTTTGGGGCAGTACTTC. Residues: CASSPRRPLGQYF.

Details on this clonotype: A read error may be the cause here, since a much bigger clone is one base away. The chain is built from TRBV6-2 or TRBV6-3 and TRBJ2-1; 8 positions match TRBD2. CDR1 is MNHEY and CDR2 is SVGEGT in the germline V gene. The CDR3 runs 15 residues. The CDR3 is CASSRPGLVGNEEFF. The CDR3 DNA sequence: TGTGCCAGCAGCCGTCCGGGACTAGTAGGCAATGAGGAGTTCTTC.

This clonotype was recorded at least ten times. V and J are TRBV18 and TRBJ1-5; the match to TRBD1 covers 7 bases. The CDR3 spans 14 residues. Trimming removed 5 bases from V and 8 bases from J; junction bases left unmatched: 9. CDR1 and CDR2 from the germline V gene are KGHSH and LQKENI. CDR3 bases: TGTGCCAGCTCAGACAGACAGGGAGGAGAGCCCCAGCATTTT. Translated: CASSDRQGGEPQHF. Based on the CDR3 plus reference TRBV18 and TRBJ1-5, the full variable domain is NAGVMQNPRHLVRRRGQEARLRCSPMKGHSHVYWYRQLPEEGLKFMVYLQKENIIDESGMPKERFSAEFPKEGPSILRIQQVVRGDSAAYFCASSDRQGGEPQHFGDGTRLSIL.

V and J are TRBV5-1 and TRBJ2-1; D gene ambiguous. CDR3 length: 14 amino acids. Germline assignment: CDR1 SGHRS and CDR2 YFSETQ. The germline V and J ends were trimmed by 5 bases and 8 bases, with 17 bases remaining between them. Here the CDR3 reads CASRAGPSRDEQFF. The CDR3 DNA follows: TGCGCCAGCAGAGCCGGGCCCAGCCGAGATGAGCAGTTCTTC.

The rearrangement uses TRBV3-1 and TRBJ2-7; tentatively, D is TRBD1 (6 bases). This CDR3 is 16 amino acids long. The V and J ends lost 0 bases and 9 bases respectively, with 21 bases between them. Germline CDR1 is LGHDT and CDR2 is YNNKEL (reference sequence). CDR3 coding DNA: TGTGCCAGCAGCCAAGACGTAGGGACAACAAGTGGTGTGCAGTACTTC. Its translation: CASSQDVGTTSGVQYF.

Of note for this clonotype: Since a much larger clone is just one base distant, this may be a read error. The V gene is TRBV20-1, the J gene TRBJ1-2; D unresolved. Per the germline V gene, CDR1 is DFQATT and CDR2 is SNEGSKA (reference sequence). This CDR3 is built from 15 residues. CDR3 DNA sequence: TGCAGTGCTAGAGTACTGAGCGAAATAATCTATCGCTACACCTTC. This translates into CSARVLSEIIYRYTF.

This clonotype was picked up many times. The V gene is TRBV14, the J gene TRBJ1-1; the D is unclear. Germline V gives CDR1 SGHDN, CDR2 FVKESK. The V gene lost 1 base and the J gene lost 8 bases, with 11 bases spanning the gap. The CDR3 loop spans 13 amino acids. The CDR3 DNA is TGTGCCAGCAGCCAAGTCTCGATCCAGGAAGCTTTCTTT. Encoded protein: CASSQVSIQEAFF. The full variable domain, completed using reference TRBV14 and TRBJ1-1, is EAGVTQFPSHSVIEKGQTVTLRCDPISGHDNLYWYRRVMGKEIKFLLHFVKESKQDESGMPNNRFLAERTGGTYSTLKVQPAELEDSGVYFCASSQVSIQEAFFGQGTRLTVV.

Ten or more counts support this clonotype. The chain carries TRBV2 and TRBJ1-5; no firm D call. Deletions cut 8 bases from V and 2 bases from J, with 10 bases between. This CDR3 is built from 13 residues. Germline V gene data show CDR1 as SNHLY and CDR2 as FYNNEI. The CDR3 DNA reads TGTGCCAGCGTAGCGGGCCGCAATCAGCCCCAGCATTTT. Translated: CASVAGRNQPQHF.

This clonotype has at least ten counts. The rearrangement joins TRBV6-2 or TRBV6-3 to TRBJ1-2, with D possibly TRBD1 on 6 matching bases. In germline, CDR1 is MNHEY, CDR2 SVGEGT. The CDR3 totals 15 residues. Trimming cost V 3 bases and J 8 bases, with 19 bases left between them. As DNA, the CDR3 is TGTGCCAGCAGTTATATCCCACAGGGACGAGAGGGCTACACCTTC. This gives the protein CASSYIPQGREGYTF.

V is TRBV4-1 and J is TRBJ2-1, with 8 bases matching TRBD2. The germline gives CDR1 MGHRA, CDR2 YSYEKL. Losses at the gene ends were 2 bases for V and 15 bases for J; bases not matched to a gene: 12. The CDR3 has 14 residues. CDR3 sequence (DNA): TGCGCCAGCAGCCAACTTGGCGGGAGGCCCCAAACGTTCTTC. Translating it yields CASSQLGGRPQTFF.

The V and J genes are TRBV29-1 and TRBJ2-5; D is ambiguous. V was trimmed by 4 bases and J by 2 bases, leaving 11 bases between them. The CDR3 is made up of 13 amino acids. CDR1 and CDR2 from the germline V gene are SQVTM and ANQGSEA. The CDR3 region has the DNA TGCAGCGTTGTCAAGGGTGTGCAAGAGACCCAGTACTTC. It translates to CSVVKGVQETQYF.

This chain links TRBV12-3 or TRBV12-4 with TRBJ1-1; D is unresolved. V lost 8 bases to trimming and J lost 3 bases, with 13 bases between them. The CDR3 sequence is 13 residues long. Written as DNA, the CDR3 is TGTGCCAGCCTGCCCAGAGTGGACACTGAAGCTTTCTTT. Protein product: CASLPRVDTEAFF.

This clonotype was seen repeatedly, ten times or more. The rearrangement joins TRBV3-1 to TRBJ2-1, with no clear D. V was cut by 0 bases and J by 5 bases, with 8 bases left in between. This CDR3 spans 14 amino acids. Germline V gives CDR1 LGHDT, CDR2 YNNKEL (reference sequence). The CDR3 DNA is TGTGCCAGCAGCCAAGATTTGCAGAACAATGAGCAGTTCTTC. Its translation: CASSQDLQNNEQFF.

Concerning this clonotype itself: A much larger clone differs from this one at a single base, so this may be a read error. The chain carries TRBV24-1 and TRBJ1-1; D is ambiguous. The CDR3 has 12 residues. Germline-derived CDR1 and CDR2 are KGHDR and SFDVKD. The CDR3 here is CATSDPDTEALF. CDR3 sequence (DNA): TGTGCCACCAGTGACCCCGACACTGAAGCTTTATTT.

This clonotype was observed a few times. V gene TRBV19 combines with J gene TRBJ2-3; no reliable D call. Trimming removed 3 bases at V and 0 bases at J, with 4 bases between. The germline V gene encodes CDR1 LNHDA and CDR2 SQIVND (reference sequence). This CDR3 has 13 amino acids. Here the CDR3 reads CASSIDSTDTQYF. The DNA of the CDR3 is TGTGCCAGTAGTATCGACAGCACAGATACGCAGTATTTT.

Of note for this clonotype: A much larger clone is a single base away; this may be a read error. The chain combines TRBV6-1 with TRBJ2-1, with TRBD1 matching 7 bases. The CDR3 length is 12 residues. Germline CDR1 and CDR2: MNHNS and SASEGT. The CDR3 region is CDSRDSGRKQFF. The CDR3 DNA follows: TGTGACAGCAGGGACAGCGGAAGAAAGCAGTTCTTC.

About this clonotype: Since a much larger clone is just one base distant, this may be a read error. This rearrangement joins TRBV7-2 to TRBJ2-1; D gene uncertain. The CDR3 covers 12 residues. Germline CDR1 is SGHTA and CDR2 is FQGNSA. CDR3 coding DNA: TGTGCCAGCAGCTTTTCTTACAATGAGCAGCTCTTC. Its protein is CASSFSYNEQLF.

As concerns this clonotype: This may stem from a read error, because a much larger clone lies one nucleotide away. CDR3 sequence reads: CASSLLDSTETQYF. CDR3 DNA: TGTGCCAGCAGCCTGCTAGATAGTACTGAGACCCAGTACTTC. V gene TRBV5-4 combines with J gene TRBJ2-5; no definite D call. The CDR3 is 14 residues long. V was clipped by 4 bases and J by 5 bases, with 15 bases between them. Looked up from germline, CDR1 is SGHNT and CDR2 is YYREEE (reference sequence).

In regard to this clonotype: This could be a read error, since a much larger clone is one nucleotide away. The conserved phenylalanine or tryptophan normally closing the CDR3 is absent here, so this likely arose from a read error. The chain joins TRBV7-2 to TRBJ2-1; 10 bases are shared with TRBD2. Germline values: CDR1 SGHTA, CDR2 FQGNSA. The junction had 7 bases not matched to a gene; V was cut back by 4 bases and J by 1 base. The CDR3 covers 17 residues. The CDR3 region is CASSSAGTSVSYNEQFL. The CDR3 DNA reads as TGTGCCAGCAGCTCGGCCGGGACTAGCGTTTCCTACAATGAGCAGTTCTTA.

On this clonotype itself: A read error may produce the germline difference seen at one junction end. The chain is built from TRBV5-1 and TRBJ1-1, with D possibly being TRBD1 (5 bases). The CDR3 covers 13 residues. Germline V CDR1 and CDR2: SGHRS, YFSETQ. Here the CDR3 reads CASSLIQGLEASF. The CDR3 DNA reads TGCGCCAGCAGCTTGATCCAGGGCCTTGAAGCTTCCTTT.

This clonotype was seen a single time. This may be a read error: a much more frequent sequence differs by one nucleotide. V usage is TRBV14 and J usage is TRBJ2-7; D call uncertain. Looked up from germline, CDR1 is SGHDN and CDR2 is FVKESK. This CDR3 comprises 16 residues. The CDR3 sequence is CASRQVTLQRPGEQYF. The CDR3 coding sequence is TGTGCCAGCAGACAAGTCACCCTACAACGTCCTGGCGAGCAGTACTTC.